These T cell receptor beta chains were read from a single sample in a study of blood T cell repertoires in COVID-19. Generated by immunoSEQ multiplex PCR, the TCRdb table keeps only in-frame clones and is missing some. The sample comprises fewer than 350,000 clones, about four fifths of which are singletons, and 2.5% to 3% rests with the top ten. The specimen sequenced was peripheral blood. These receptors were collected from an older woman with active or convalescent COVID-19. The CDR3 runs from the conserved cysteine through the conserved F or W. The order of the fields is J gene, D gene, V gene, clone size, CDR3 DNA, CDR3 protein. The D gene is left open where the match is weak. Size tells how often a clone was seen (once, few, many) or the class of an expanded clone, and some rows leave it out.

>TRBJ1-1|TRBD1|TRBV4-2|NA
TGTGCCAGCAGCCAAGACGCCAGGGGGGTCACTGAAGCTTTCTTT
CASSQDARGVTEAFF
>TRBJ1-2|TRBD1|TRBV5-4|NA
TGTGCCAGCCCCGGGACAGGGATGTTGAGCTACACCTTC
CASPGTGMLSYTF
>TRBJ2-3|TRBD2|TRBV7-8|NA
TGTGCCAGCAGCTTGCTACTTCTAGCGGGGGGGCCAGATACGCAGTATTTT
CASSLLLLAGGPDTQYF
>TRBJ1-2|NA|TRBV18|NA
TGTGCCAGCCCCCCGGCGGAAGGCTATGGCTACACCTTC
CASPPAEGYGYTF
>TRBJ2-1|TRBD2|TRBV3-1/TRBV3-2|NA
TGTGCCAGCAGCCCGAGCGGCGGGGGACCCTACAATGAGCAGTTCTTC
CASSPSGGGPYNEQFF
>TRBJ1-2|NA|TRBV2|NA
TGTGCCAGCAGTGAAGACGGAGGGGCGTACTATGGCTACACCTTC
CASSEDGGAYYGYTF
>TRBJ2-1|TRBD1|TRBV11-1|NA
TGTGCCAGCAGCTTCCCGACAGGGAGCTCCTACAATGAGCAGTTCTTC
CASSFPTGSSYNEQFF
>TRBJ2-1|TRBD2|TRBV14|NA
TGTGCCAGCAGCCCTTGGGAGGGAACGCAGTTCTTC
CASSPWEGTQFF
>TRBJ2-1|NA|TRBV6-5|NA
TGTGCCAGCTCCTTGAGCTCCTACAATGAGCAGTTCTTC
CASSLSSYNEQFF
>TRBJ1-6|NA|TRBV4-1|NA
TGCGCCAGCAGCCAAGTGCAGGGATCTGCTTCACCCCTCCACTTT
CASSQVQGSASPLHF
>TRBJ2-6|TRBD1|TRBV23-1|NA
TGCGCCAGCAGTCAATCGGAGGGACAGGGAGGGTCTGGGGCCAACGTCCTGACTTTC
CASSQSEGQGGSGANVLTF
>TRBJ1-1|NA|TRBV4-2|once
TGTGCCAGCAGCCAAGTAACAAAAGCTTTCTTT
CASSQVTKAFF
>TRBJ1-2|NA|TRBV12-3/TRBV12-4|NA
TGTGCCAGCACCCCTGGGGGGGGCCGTGGCTACACCTTC
CASTPGGGRGYTF
>TRBJ2-1|TRBD2|TRBV9|NA
TGTGCCAGCAGCGTAGGTTCGCTAGCGGGGTCCTACAATGAGCAGTTCTTC
CASSVGSLAGSYNEQFF
>TRBJ2-7|TRBD1|TRBV27|NA
TGTGCCAGCAGTTTAGGACACAGGGGATACGAGCAGTACTTC
CASSLGHRGYEQYF
>TRBJ2-1|TRBD1|TRBV18|NA
TGTGCCAGCTCACCGGATTTACAGGGGGTTTACAATGAGCAGTTCTTC
CASSPDLQGVYNEQFF
>TRBJ2-7|NA|TRBV6-5|NA
TGTGCCAGCAGTTACCCTCAGGGCCCCTACGAGCAGTACTTC
CASSYPQGPYEQYF
>TRBJ1-2|TRBD1|TRBV2|once
TGTGCCAGCAGGGGGACAGGGGCTTATGGCTACACCTTC
CASRGTGAYGYTF
>TRBJ2-5|NA|TRBV7-2|NA
TGTGCCAGCAGCTTCCAGGGACAAGAGACCCAGTACTTC
CASSFQGQETQYF
>TRBJ1-2|TRBD1|TRBV2|NA
TGTGCCAGCATTCCAGGGACAGTCAACTATGGCTACACCTTC
CASIPGTVNYGYTF
>TRBJ1-1|NA|TRBV6-5|NA
TGTGCCACCCGGACAGCGAACACTGAAGCTTTCTTT
CATRTANTEAFF
>TRBJ2-1|NA|TRBV7-2|NA
TGTGCCAGCAGCCGCCGGACAGAATACAATGAGCAGTTCTTC
CASSRRTEYNEQFF
>TRBJ2-3|TRBD2|TRBV11-2|NA
TGTGCCAGCAGCCCCGGGACTAGCACCTATACGCAGTATTTT
CASSPGTSTYTQYF
>TRBJ2-6|TRBD2|TRBV7-2|once
TGTGCCGCGGGGGGTGGGGCCAACGTCCTGACTTTC
CAAGGGANVLTF
>TRBJ1-2|TRBD1|TRBV19|NA
TGTGCCAGTAGTAGGGACAGGGTTCAAAGGTACTATGGCTACACCTTC
CASSRDRVQRYYGYTF
>TRBJ2-1|NA|TRBV29-1|NA
TGCAGCGTTGAAGAATCTTACCCGCCAGGGTTCCGAGAGCAGTTCTTC
CSVEESYPPGFREQFF
>TRBJ1-2|NA|TRBV11-1|NA
TGTGCCAGCAGCTTAGGGGGATCCAGGGACTACTATGGCTACACCTTC
CASSLGGSRDYYGYTF
>TRBJ1-5|NA|TRBV15|NA
TGTGCCACCAGCAGGACAGTGGGGGGATCGCCCCAGCATTTT
CATSRTVGGSPQHF
>TRBJ2-5|TRBD2|TRBV28|NA
TGTGCCAGCAGTTCGGCGGGGGGCTTCCGGGAGACCCAGTACTTC
CASSSAGGFRETQYF
>TRBJ1-1|NA|TRBV7-8|NA
TGTGCCAGCAGCTTACATGGAGGGAGGAACACTGAAGCTTTCTTT
CASSLHGGRNTEAFF
>TRBJ2-5|TRBD2|TRBV7-2|once
TGTGCCAGCAGCTCCCGACTAGCGGGGGGACCAGAGACCCAGTACTTC
CASSSRLAGGPETQYF
>TRBJ1-5|TRBD1|TRBV18|NA
TGTGCCAGCTCACCAGCAGCGACAGGGGGCCTCATCGATCAGCCCCAGCATTTT
CASSPAATGGLIDQPQHF
>TRBJ1-2|TRBD1|TRBV5-1|NA
TGCGCCAGCAGAGAGGAGACAGGGGCCGGATGGGACGCGGGCTACACCTTC
CASREETGAGWDAGYTF
>TRBJ1-2|NA|TRBV4-3|NA
TGCGCCAGCAGCCAGGGCCGGTATGTATATGGCTACACCTTC
CASSQGRYVYGYTF
>TRBJ1-6|TRBD1|TRBV30|few
TGTGCCTGCCGAACAGGGGTAGCTTCACCCCTCCACTTT
CACRTGVASPLHF
>TRBJ1-2|NA|TRBV21-1|few
TGTGCCAGCAGCAAAGCCAGGGGGTTTCACTATGGCTACACCTTC
CASSKARGFHYGYTF
>TRBJ1-5|TRBD1|TRBV7-8|NA
TGTGCCAGCAGCTTAGGTCAGGGGGATACTAGTCGACCCCAGCATTTT
CASSLGQGDTSRPQHF
>TRBJ2-2|NA|TRBV6-5|NA
TGTGCCAGCAGTTACTGGCAGGCCGACACCGGGGAGCTGTTTTTT
CASSYWQADTGELFF
>TRBJ2-1|TRBD1|TRBV12-5|NA
TGTGCTAGTGATCCGGGACAGGGGTTCAATGAGCAGTTCTTC
CASDPGQGFNEQFF
>TRBJ1-1|NA|TRBV6-2/TRBV6-3|NA
TGTGCCAGCAGTTACTCGAAGGAGATGAACACTGAAGCTTTCTTT
CASSYSKEMNTEAFF
>TRBJ2-5|NA|TRBV7-2|NA
TGTGCCAGCAGCTTAGGGGGCCTAAAAGAGACCCAGTACTTC
CASSLGGLKETQYF
>TRBJ1-1|TRBD1|TRBV27|NA
TGTGCCAGCAGTTTCTCCAGACAGGGGGGGACTTTCTTT
CASSFSRQGGTFF
>TRBJ1-3|TRBD1|TRBV7-9|NA
TGTGCCAGCAGCCAGGGGACAGGGTCTGGAAACACCATATATTTT
CASSQGTGSGNTIYF